Listed here are 9 T cell receptor beta chains from one sample, sequenced in a study of siplizumab effects on memory and regulatory T cells. The protocol was immunoSEQ multiplex PCR, while the TCRdb copy is restricted to in-frame clones and leaves out a portion. Of about 72,000 clones in the sample, 75% to 95% were seen once. The sequencing sample was made of CD8+ T cells sorted from blood. These receptor sequences come from a human donor in good health.

The chain joins TRBV30 to TRBJ2-1; 15 bases match TRBD2. The CDR3 has 16 residues. Trimming took 1 base from V and 7 from J; bases not matched to a gene: 5. Germline values: CDR1 GTSNPN, CDR2 SVGIG (reference sequence). The CDR3 here is CAWSAIGLAGGNEQFF. The DNA of the CDR3 is TGTGCCTGGAGTGCTATCGGACTAGCGGGGGGGAATGAGCAGTTCTTC.

The chain employs TRBV25-1 and TRBJ2-2; 10 bases match TRBD1. Germline V CDR1 and CDR2: MGHDK, SYGVNS. V was pared by 1 base and J by 3 bases, with 2 bases of the junction left unmatched. CDR3 length equals 16 residues. The CDR3 loop reads CASSEWDRGDTGELFF. The CDR3 DNA sequence: TGTGCCAGCAGTGAATGGGACAGGGGCGACACCGGGGAGCTGTTTTTT.

This chain connects TRBV18 to TRBJ1-1; D unclear. Trimming left V 10 bases short and J 0 bases short, with 9 bases between. Germline CDR1 reads KGHSH; CDR2 reads LQKENI. CDR3 length equals 12 residues. CDR3 in amino acids: CATAGMNTEAFF. The CDR3 nucleotides are TGTGCCACGGCAGGAATGAACACTGAAGCTTTCTTT.

The chain couples TRBV10-1 to TRBJ2-3; 8 bases are a match to TRBD2. Germline loops: CDR1 WNHNN, CDR2 SYGVQD (reference sequence). Germline trimming cut 4 bases from V and 1 base from J; bases unmatched to any gene: 4. The CDR3 runs 15 residues. The CDR3 region has the DNA TGCGCCAGCAGTGCTACGGGAGGGGGCACAGATACGCAGTATTTT. This codes for CASSATGGGTDTQYF.

The CDR3 region has the DNA TGTGCCAGCAGCTCAGAGTACACTGAAGCTTTCTTT. Translating it yields CASSSEYTEAFF. This chain links TRBV11-2 with TRBJ1-1; D is undetermined. The V gene's germline CDR1 is SGHAT and CDR2 FQNNGV. This CDR3 is 12 amino acids long. V lost 4 bases to trimming and J lost 3 bases, with 6 bases between them.

The chain has TRBV7-3 and TRBJ2-2; D is perhaps TRBD1 (5 bases). Trimming left V 4 bases short and J 4 bases short, with 16 bases between. CDR3 length equals 16 residues. Germline-derived CDR1 and CDR2 are SGHTA and FQGTGA. The CDR3 spells CASSSTSDSPTGELFF. For the CDR3, the DNA is TGTGCCAGCAGCTCCACCTCCGACAGTCCCACCGGGGAGCTGTTTTTT.

The sample holds many counts of this clone. The chain couples TRBV6-6 to TRBJ1-2; D possibly corresponds to TRBD1 (5 bases). The CDR3 sequence is 12 residues long. Germline CDR1 is MNHNY and CDR2 is SVGAGI (reference sequence). The CDR3: CAVGGLVYGYTF. As DNA, the CDR3 is TGTGCGGTTGGGGGATTAGTCTATGGCTACACCTTC.

This chain joins TRBV5-5 and TRBJ1-1; no reliable D call. The CDR3 contains 17 residues. Trimming took off 2 bases at V and 0 bases at J, with 17 bases between the two ends. Looked up from germline, CDR1 is SGHKS and CDR2 is YYEKEE (reference sequence). The CDR3 DNA follows: TGTGCCAGCAGCTTTCATTTCCCAAGGTCTATGAACACTGAAGCTTTCTTT. Its protein product is CASSFHFPRSMNTEAFF.

The chain joins TRBV19 to TRBJ2-1; D is unclear. Trimming took off 3 bases at V and 4 bases at J, with 1 base between the two ends. Germline loops: CDR1 LNHDA, CDR2 SQIVND (reference sequence). The CDR3 consists of 11 residues. The CDR3 DNA reads TGTGCCAGTAGTATTTACAATGAGCAGTTCTTC. As protein: CASSIYNEQFF.